The T cell receptor (beta chain) under discussion was sequenced for a study of shared clonotypes between healthy human individuals. Study in general: Three CD4 naive, three CD4 memory, two CD8 naive and one CD8 memory plate were used per donor.

All donors were Caucasian adults living in Nashville, Tennessee. For this clone: Its antigen is undetermined.

Whole-study findings and limits: Among several donors, about 4.6% of naive CD4 clonotypes were found in common. With few donors, the genetic and exposure-history diversity represented was limited.

V dropped 7 bases and J dropped 3; count of bases not matched to a gene: 4. This CDR3 is built from 14 residues. Germline CDR1 MDHEN, CDR2 SYDVKM. Sequenced by immunoSEQ multiplex PCR; TCRdb stores in-frame clones only, minus some. Of millions of clones in the sample, roughly 96% are singletons; the top ten hold 0.13%. The chain recombines TRBV28 with TRBJ2-1; 9 bases align to TRBD2. Sequencing was performed on naive CD4+ T cells sorted from blood. Stated subset: CD45RA+ positively selected. The sequence was collected from a man aged 18 to 29 in good health. CDR3 nucleotide sequence: TGTGCCAGCATCCCGACTAGCGGCTACAATGAGCAGTTCTTC. It is translated as CASIPTSGYNEQFF.